What follows are 5 T cell receptor beta chains derived from one specimen sequenced in a study of molecular identifiers for immune sequencing clone quantification. TCRdb reprocessed the PCR reads via MiXCR and lists one record per CDR3 protein. In the table there are 55,000 to 75,000 distinct CDR3 sequences, approximately 17% of which are singletons. The sequenced sample consisted of naive CD8+ T cells from blood, with Jurkat cell RNA spiked in. Subset reported: FACS-sorted CD8+CD4-CCR7+CD45RA+ naive T cells. The receptors were gathered from a human donor in good health. Some libraries in this study had Jurkat cell RNA spiked in.

This clonotype was detected once. One junction end disagrees with the germline gene, perhaps due to a read error. V and J are TRBV7-9 and TRBJ2-1; no reliable D call. The CDR3 sequence is 15 residues long. CDR1 is SEHNR, CDR2 FQNEAQ, per germline (reference sequence). This chain's CDR3 is CASSLVRVSYNEQSF. The CDR3 coding sequence is TGTGCCAGCAGCTTAGTACGGGTATCCTACAATGAGCAGTCCTTC.

This clonotype was seen ten or more times. The V call is TRBV30, the J call TRBJ1-6; 7 bases match TRBD1. V gave up 0 bases and J gave up 14 bases; unmatched junction bases: 13. The germline CDR1 and CDR2 sequences are GTSNPN and SVGIG (reference sequence). This CDR3 spans 15 amino acids. CDR3 DNA: TGTGCCTGGAGTGTGGGGACAGCGGCAGAATTAGCCCTCCACTTT. As protein: CAWSVGTAAELALHF.

This clonotype occurred a few times. The gene calls are TRBV10-1 and TRBJ2-3, with 10 bases identical to TRBD1. CDR3 length: 19 amino acids. The germline V gene has CDR1 WNHNN and CDR2 SYGVQD (reference sequence). V shed 0 bases and J 4 bases; nucleotides not matched to a gene: 13. As DNA, the CDR3 is TGCGCCAGCAGTGAGTCTACCCTTACGGTGGACAGGGGGGCAGATACGCAGTATTTT. Translated, it gives CASSESTLTVDRGADTQYF.

This clonotype occurred many times. V usage is TRBV15 and J usage is TRBJ2-7, with 9 bases identical to TRBD1. With 0 bases clipped from V and 3 bases from J, the junction kept 6 bases outside the gene matches. The CDR3 runs 16 residues. Germline V gene sequence: CDR1 LNHNV, CDR2 YYDKDF (reference sequence). CDR3 sequence (DNA): TGTGCCACCAGCAGAGATTCGACAGGGGGGTACTACGAGCAGTACTTC. Its translation: CATSRDSTGGYYEQYF.

In its sample, this clonotype was seen a few times. V is TRBV11-1 and J is TRBJ2-7; D is perhaps TRBD1 (5 bases). Looked up from germline, CDR1 is SGHAT and CDR2 is FQDESV (reference sequence). Trimming removed 6 bases from V and 5 bases from J, with 20 bases in between. CDR3 length: 15 residues. The CDR3 DNA reads TGTGCCAGCAGTAGCTGGGGCCCTGTGGCCGACGAGCAGTACTTC. Translating it yields CASSSWGPVADEQYF.